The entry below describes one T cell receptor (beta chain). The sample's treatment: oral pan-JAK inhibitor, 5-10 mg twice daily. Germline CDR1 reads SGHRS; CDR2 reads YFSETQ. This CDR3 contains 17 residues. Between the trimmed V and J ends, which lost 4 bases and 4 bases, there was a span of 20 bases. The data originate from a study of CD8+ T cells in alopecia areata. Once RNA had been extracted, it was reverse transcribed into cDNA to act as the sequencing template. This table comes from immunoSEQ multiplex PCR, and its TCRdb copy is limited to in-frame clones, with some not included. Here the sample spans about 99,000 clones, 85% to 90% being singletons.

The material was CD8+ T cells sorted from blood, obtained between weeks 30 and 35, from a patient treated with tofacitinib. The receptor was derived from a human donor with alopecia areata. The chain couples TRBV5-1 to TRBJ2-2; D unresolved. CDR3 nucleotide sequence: TGCGCCAGCAGCCCGCCGATCCCGGGCGCATCCACCGGGGAGCTGTTTTTT. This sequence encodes CASSPPIPGASTGELFF.